This is a list of T cell receptor beta chains from one sample in a study of cytomegalovirus exposure and HLA in healthy donors. Clones were read by immunoSEQ multiplex PCR, and TCRdb kept only the in-frame ones, dropping some. The sample carries about 160,000 clones, around 85% recorded once. Material for sequencing was PBMCs. The origin of the receptors is a woman in her 30s in good health and CMV-seronegative. Each CDR3 is given with its conserved first and last residue. D genes are given only for firm matches. Size values are once, few and many counts, or a class for expanded clones, and some rows have none.

V	D	J	size	CDR3	DNA
TRBV15	.	TRBJ1-1	.	CATSRETGRGTEAFF	TGTGCCACCAGCAGGGAAACAGGGAGGGGAACTGAAGCTTTCTTT
TRBV5-4	TRBD1	TRBJ1-2	.	CASSRTGTGVQNYGYTF	TGTGCCAGCAGCCGAACCGGGACAGGGGTTCAAAACTATGGCTACACCTTC
TRBV6-1	.	TRBJ2-3	.	CASSARRLDTDTQYF	TGTGCCAGCAGTGCCCGGCGGCTAGACACAGATACGCAGTATTTT
TRBV5-1	.	TRBJ2-5	.	CASSLGGGGLETQYF	TGCGCCAGCAGCTTGGGTGGAGGGGGCTTGGAGACCCAGTACTTC
TRBV10-3	.	TRBJ1-1	few	CATGRRGDAVEAFF	TGTGCCACCGGTAGAAGGGGTGATGCCGTTGAAGCTTTCTTT
TRBV27	.	TRBJ2-5	.	CASSLVGVETQYF	TGTGCCAGCAGTTTGGTGGGAGTAGAGACCCAGTACTTC
TRBV5-1	.	TRBJ2-3	.	CASGFSQADTQYF	TGCGCCAGCGGCTTTTCCCAGGCGGATACGCAGTATTTT
TRBV18	.	TRBJ2-2	.	CASSPPGTGELFF	TGTGCCAGCTCGCCGCCCGGCACCGGGGAGCTGTTTTTT
TRBV4-2	.	TRBJ2-1	.	CASSQDRKGGNEQFF	TGTGCCAGCAGCCAAGATCGGAAAGGGGGCAATGAGCAGTTCTTC
TRBV14	TRBD1	TRBJ1-2	.	CASSQPGQGNGYTF	TGTGCCAGCAGCCAACCGGGACAGGGAAATGGCTACACCTTC
TRBV10-2	.	TRBJ1-5	few	CASSLDRSNQPQHF	TGCGCCAGCAGCCTCGACAGGAGCAATCAGCCCCAGCATTTT
TRBV27	TRBD2	TRBJ2-7	.	CASSLGLAGGDEQYF	TGTGCCAGCAGTTTGGGACTAGCGGGAGGCGACGAGCAGTACTTC
TRBV10-3	TRBD1	TRBJ1-5	.	CAIGQGSNQPQHF	TGTGCCATCGGACAGGGATCAAATCAGCCCCAGCATTTT
TRBV9	TRBD2	TRBJ2-1	once	CASSVDSGVYNEQFF	TGTGCCAGCAGCGTAGATAGCGGGGTCTACAATGAGCAGTTCTTC
TRBV7-2	.	TRBJ2-7	.	CASSLSGEADYEQYF	TGTGCCAGCAGCTTGAGCGGAGAAGCCGACTACGAGCAGTACTTC
TRBV7-2	TRBD2	TRBJ2-1	.	CASSASGTSGTNEQFF	TGTGCCAGCAGCGCCTCCGGGACTAGCGGGACAAATGAGCAGTTCTTC
TRBV19	TRBD2	TRBJ2-5	.	CASSLGLADVRMGTQYF	TGTGCCAGTAGTCTTGGACTAGCAGACGTCAGAATGGGGACCCAGTACTTC
TRBV5-6	.	TRBJ2-7	.	CASSTLTISSYEQYF	TGTGCCAGCAGCACCCTGACAATTTCATCCTACGAGCAGTACTTC
TRBV4-1	.	TRBJ1-3	.	CASSQRHGNTIYF	TGCGCCAGCAGCCAGCGACATGGAAACACCATATATTTT
TRBV15	TRBD1	TRBJ2-5	.	CATTTGGYQETQYF	TGTGCCACCACGACAGGGGGCTATCAAGAGACCCAGTACTTC
TRBV27	TRBD1	TRBJ1-3	.	CASSFGQGSGNTIYF	TGTGCCAGCAGTTTTGGACAGGGCTCTGGAAACACCATATATTTT
TRBV4-2	.	TRBJ1-1	.	CASSQEIAGALTEAFF	TGTGCCAGCAGCCAAGAAATCGCGGGGGCGCTCACTGAAGCTTTCTTT
TRBV6-5	.	TRBJ1-1	.	CASSYSEGRNTEAFF	TGTGCCAGCAGTTACTCAGAGGGAAGGAACACTGAAGCTTTCTTT
TRBV10-1	.	TRBJ2-2	.	CASSGQRNTGELFF	TGCGCCAGCAGTGGACAGCGAAACACCGGGGAGCTGTTTTTT
TRBV11-2	TRBD1	TRBJ1-2	.	CASSLGPIPTGGYTF	TGTGCCAGCAGCTTAGGCCCCATCCCGACAGGGGGATACACCTTC
TRBV5-1	.	TRBJ2-7	.	CASSQRSGGYEQYF	TGCGCCAGCAGCCAAAGATCCGGGGGCTACGAGCAGTACTTC
TRBV5-4	.	TRBJ2-2	.	CASSHRNPNTGELFF	TGTGCCAGCAGCCACAGGAATCCTAACACCGGGGAGCTGTTTTTT
TRBV29-1	.	TRBJ2-3	.	CSVEFLAGRPDTQYF	TGCAGCGTTGAATTCCTGGCGGGCCGCCCAGATACGCAGTATTTT
TRBV10-3	TRBD2	TRBJ2-1	.	CAVNVGRDYQSNEQFF	TGTGCCGTTAATGTCGGACGGGACTACCAATCCAATGAGCAGTTCTTC
TRBV7-9	TRBD2	TRBJ2-7	.	CASSPDGGSTYEQYF	TGTGCCAGCAGCCCAGACGGGGGGTCAACCTACGAGCAGTACTTC
TRBV27	TRBD1	TRBJ2-7	.	CASSGGTGDNYEQYF	TGTGCCAGCAGTGGGGGGACAGGGGATAACTACGAGCAGTACTTC
TRBV18	.	TRBJ1-1	.	CASSGDRTEAFF	TGTGCCAGCTCCGGGGATAGGACTGAAGCTTTCTTT
TRBV5-4	TRBD1	TRBJ1-1	.	CASTGGMIGNTEAFF	TGTGCCAGCACAGGGGGCATGATAGGGAACACTGAAGCTTTCTTT
TRBV27	.	TRBJ2-7	.	CASSPLGRGDEQYF	TGTGCCAGCAGTCCGTTGGGAAGGGGCGACGAGCAGTACTTC
TRBV10-3	.	TRBJ2-7	.	CAISGGPAYEQYF	TGTGCCATCAGTGGGGGCCCCGCCTACGAGCAGTACTTC
TRBV23-1	TRBD1	TRBJ1-1	.	CASSQPTGDLNTEAFF	TGCGCCAGCAGTCAGCCGACAGGGGATCTGAACACTGAAGCTTTCTTT
TRBV9	TRBD1	TRBJ2-3	.	CASSVWTGSTDTQYF	TGTGCCAGCAGCGTTTGGACAGGGAGCACAGATACGCAGTATTTT
TRBV7-8	.	TRBJ1-3	.	CASSLESGGALLGNTIYF	TGTGCCAGCAGCTTAGAGAGTGGCGGGGCCTTGTTGGGAAACACCATATATTTT
TRBV7-3	.	TRBJ1-1	.	CASSLNPGGGTEAFF	TGTGCCAGCAGCTTAAACCCGGGGGGGGGCACTGAAGCTTTCTTT
TRBV5-1	TRBD2	TRBJ2-1	.	CASSLNEAGPYNEQFF	TGCGCCAGCAGCCTCAATGAAGCGGGGCCGTACAATGAGCAGTTCTTC
TRBV19	TRBD1	TRBJ2-2	.	CASSMTGQGPGELFF	TGTGCCAGTAGTATGACAGGACAGGGCCCCGGGGAGCTGTTTTTT
TRBV7-9	TRBD2	TRBJ2-3	.	CAELALAATDTQYF	TGTGCTGAGCTGGCCCTAGCGGCCACAGATACGCAGTATTTT
TRBV21-1	.	TRBJ2-2	.	CASSDLTGTGGSRPPGELFF	TGTGCCAGCAGCGACTTAACCGGGACAGGGGGTTCCAGGCCTCCCGGGGAGCTGTTTTTT
TRBV5-6	TRBD1	TRBJ1-6	few	CASSFRRGPNSPLHF	TGTGCCAGCAGCTTCCGCAGGGGGCCTAATTCACCCCTCCACTTT
TRBV11-2	TRBD2	TRBJ2-2	.	CASSHPGSGGSGELFF	TGTGCCAGCAGCCACCCGGGTAGCGGGGGGTCCGGGGAGCTGTTTTTT
TRBV28	.	TRBJ1-4	.	CASHRIFGGDGEKLFF	TGTGCCAGCCACCGGATTTTCGGTGGAGATGGAGAAAAACTGTTTTTT
TRBV30	TRBD2	TRBJ2-3	.	CAWSVPGGSGPDTQYF	TGTGCCTGGAGTGTACCCGGCGGGAGCGGGCCAGATACGCAGTATTTT
TRBV19	TRBD1	TRBJ1-2	.	CAVQGGQGANGYTF	TGTGCCGTCCAGGGGGGACAGGGGGCGAATGGCTACACCTTC
TRBV18	.	TRBJ2-7	few	CASSSDSYEQYF	TGTGCCAGCTCATCCGACAGCTACGAGCAGTACTTC
TRBV30	TRBD1	TRBJ1-5	.	CAWSPTGASNQPQHF	TGTGCCTGGAGCCCGACAGGGGCTAGCAATCAGCCCCAGCATTTT
TRBV27	.	TRBJ1-5	.	CASRGLGGMNQPQHF	TGTGCCAGCAGGGGTCTGGGGGGGATGAATCAGCCCCAGCATTTT
TRBV6-6	.	TRBJ2-3	.	CASVEGDKSNHAQYF	TGTGCCAGCGTCGAAGGGGACAAATCTAACCATGCGCAGTATTTT